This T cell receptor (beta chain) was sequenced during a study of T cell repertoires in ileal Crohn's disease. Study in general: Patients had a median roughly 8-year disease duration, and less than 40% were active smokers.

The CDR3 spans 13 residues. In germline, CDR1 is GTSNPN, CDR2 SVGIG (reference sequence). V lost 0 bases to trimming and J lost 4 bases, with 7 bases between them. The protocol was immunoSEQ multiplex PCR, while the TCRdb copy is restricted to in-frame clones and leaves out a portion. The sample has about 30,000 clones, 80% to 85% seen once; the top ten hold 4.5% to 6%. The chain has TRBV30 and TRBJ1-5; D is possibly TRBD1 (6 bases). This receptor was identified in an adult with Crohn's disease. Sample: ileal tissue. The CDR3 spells CAWSVQGNQPQHF. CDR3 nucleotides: TGTGCCTGGAGTGTACAGGGAAATCAGCCCCAGCATTTT.